The T cell receptor beta chain under discussion was sequenced for a study of blood T cell repertoires in COVID-19. Clones were read by immunoSEQ multiplex PCR, and TCRdb kept only the in-frame ones, dropping some. Among a few hundred thousand clones listed, approximately 81% were seen once. The CDR3 has 15 residues. Germline CDR1 SGHKS, CDR2 YYEKEE (reference sequence). Trimming left V 6 bases short and J 6 bases short, with 19 bases between. The V gene is TRBV5-5, the J gene TRBJ1-5; TRBD1 might be the D (6 bases). The TCR sequence derives from a woman in her fifties or sixties who had recovered from COVID-19. The specimen was PBMCs or T cells enriched from blood (not recorded which). CDR3 DNA: TGTGCCAGCACCCCTAGGGGGGGGCTCGGTCAGCCCCAGCATTTT. Translation gives CASTPRGGLGQPQHF.